Described below is a single TCR beta chain sequence and its context. Its antigen is not known. The entry originates in a study of cytomegalovirus exposure and HLA in healthy donors. The PCR made use of 60 Vbeta and 13 Jbeta primers. The protocol was immunoSEQ multiplex PCR, while the TCRdb copy is restricted to in-frame clones and leaves out a portion. The sample yields around 160,000 clones, roughly 74% seen once. CDR3 length: 15 amino acids. The V gene lost 1 base and the J gene lost 6 bases, with 13 bases spanning the gap. Germline lookup yields CDR1 SGHTA and CDR2 FQGTGA. General study findings and limits: A later analysis appeared to link common viral pathogens to several of the most significant clusters.

V gene TRBV7-3 combines with J gene TRBJ2-1, with D perhaps matching TRBD2 (6 bases). Input material: PBMCs. The sequence came from a woman in her thirties or forties in good health and CMV-seropositive. The CDR3 protein is CASSLMAGMSNEQFF. Written as DNA, the CDR3 is TGTGCCAGCAGCTTAATGGCGGGGATGAGCAATGAGCAGTTCTTC.